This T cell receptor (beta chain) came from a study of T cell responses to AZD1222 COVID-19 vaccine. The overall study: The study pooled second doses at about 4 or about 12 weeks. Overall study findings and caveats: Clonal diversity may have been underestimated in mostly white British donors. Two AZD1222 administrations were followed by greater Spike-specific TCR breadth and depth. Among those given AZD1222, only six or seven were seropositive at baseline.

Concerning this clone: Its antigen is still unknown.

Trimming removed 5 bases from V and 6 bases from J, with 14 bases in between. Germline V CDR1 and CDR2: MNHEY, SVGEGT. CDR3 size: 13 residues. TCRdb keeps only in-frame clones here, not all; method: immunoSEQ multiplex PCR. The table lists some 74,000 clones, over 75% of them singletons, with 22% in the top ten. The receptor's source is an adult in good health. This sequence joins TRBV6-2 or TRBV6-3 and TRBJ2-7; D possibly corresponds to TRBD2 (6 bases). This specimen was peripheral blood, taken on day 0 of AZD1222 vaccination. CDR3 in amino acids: CASSDWGVGEQYF. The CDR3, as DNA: TGTGCCAGCAGTGACTGGGGGGTCGGCGAGCAGTACTTC.